A selection of T cell receptor beta chains follows, all from one sample in a study of early T cells in non-severe SARS-CoV-2 infection. TCRdb itself ran the 5' RACE reads through MiXCR, one entry per CDR3 protein. The profile shows tens of thousands of distinct CDR3 sequences, around 9.1% of them singletons. Input material: whole blood. These receptors were obtained from an adult who was a healthcare worker with PCR-confirmed SARS-CoV-2 infection or an uninfected control (not recorded which). CDR3s include the opening cysteine and the closing phenylalanine or tryptophan.

v_gene,j_gene,CDR3aa
TRBV3-1,TRBJ2-7,CASSHLAGNEQYF
TRBV20-1,TRBJ1-2,CSVPPRGLGYGYTF
TRBV7-8,TRBJ1-4,CASSFTGSREKLFF
TRBV4-1,TRBJ2-7,CASSQEGGLNYEQYF
TRBV28,TRBJ2-3,CASSSGPGGKQYF
TRBV5-1,TRBJ2-3,CASSPNIPTDTQYF
TRBV11-2,TRBJ2-7,CASSLETYGYEQYF
TRBV5-1,TRBJ2-7,CASTNTYGSYEQYF
TRBV11-2,TRBJ2-3,CASSSDAATLNTQYF
TRBV2,TRBJ2-2,CASNRESNTGELFF
TRBV7-3,TRBJ2-2,CASSHYNTGELFF
TRBV2,TRBJ1-5,CASSSQGGQPQHF
TRBV2,TRBJ2-1,CASREPGRHNEQFF
TRBV27,TRBJ1-5,CASSGTKPVYSNQPQHF
TRBV7-3,TRBJ2-2,CASSLWAARETGELFF
TRBV7-9,TRBJ2-2,CASSKTGANTGELFF
TRBV6-6,TRBJ1-1,CASSYRTEAFF
TRBV10-1,TRBJ1-2,CASSDSGDQGYTF
TRBV6-1,TRBJ2-3,CASSHLRDTSTDTQYF
TRBV9,TRBJ2-7,CASSVYGAAADEQYF
TRBV12-5,TRBJ2-1,CASGWGSQASSYNEQFF
TRBV12-3/TRBV12-4,TRBJ1-5,CASSSDISPQHF
TRBV5-1,TRBJ2-2,CASSSDRAGTGELFF
TRBV11-2,TRBJ1-1,CASSSVIEMNTEAFF
TRBV5-1,TRBJ2-2,CASSSQGSETGELFF
TRBV7-9,TRBJ2-7,CASSSGDRSLLREQYF
TRBV11-2,TRBJ2-1,CASSLDLRISEQFF
TRBV6-2/TRBV6-3,TRBJ2-3,CASTRTSNTDTQYF
TRBV15,TRBJ1-5,CATSRDRASGGPQHF
TRBV29-1,TRBJ1-1,CSVGDRGNTEAFF
TRBV14,TRBJ2-3,CASSQATGADTQYF
TRBV27,TRBJ2-7,CASSLRSGTGGYYEQYF
TRBV18,TRBJ1-1,CASSPPEGGNTEAFF
TRBV6-6,TRBJ1-1,CASSYLAGIINTEAFF
TRBV30,TRBJ1-5,CAWSAGGRQPQHF
TRBV27,TRBJ1-1,CASSLRGSTEAFF
TRBV6-5,TRBJ2-7,CASTNGRGEYF
TRBV5-1,TRBJ2-1,CASSSHNEQFF
TRBV19,TRBJ1-5,CATAKNTVGGTAQPQHF
TRBV3-2,TRBJ2-7,CASSQNWTAGGEQYF